A single sample is the source of the 26 T cell receptor beta chains below, sequenced in a study of neoadjuvant anti-PD-1 for oral cavity cancer. This table comes from immunoSEQ multiplex PCR, and its TCRdb copy is limited to in-frame clones, with some not included. There are over 30,000 clones in the sample; approximately 80% occur only once, and 3% to 3.5% lies in the top ten. Time point defined: after neoadjuvant nivolumab, at surgical resection. The specimen was PBMCs, collected after nivolumab (anti-PD-1) treatment. The source is a person between 40 and 80 years old with oral cavity squamous cell carcinoma.

The chain uses TRBV19 and TRBJ1-1, with D unclear. Trimming pared 10 bases from V and 3 bases from J, leaving 21 bases between. Germline values: CDR1 LNHDA, CDR2 SQIVND (reference sequence). The CDR3 extends over 15 amino acids. The CDR3 loop is CAISPVDRIYTEAFF. The CDR3 DNA sequence: TGTGCCATTTCCCCCGTGGACCGAATCTACACTGAAGCTTTCTTT.

The rearrangement links TRBV10-2 to TRBJ1-2; D not resolved. This CDR3 spans 13 amino acids. Germline CDR1 WSHSY, CDR2 SAAADI. Trimming shortened V by 5 bases and J by 2 bases, and 9 bases separated the two germline ends. The CDR3 DNA reads as TGCGCCAGCAGTTATTTGGTCAACTATGGCTACACCTTC. It encodes CASSYLVNYGYTF.

This clone was seen only a few times. The J gene is TRBJ2-3, the V gene TRBV7-2; D ambiguous. Germline V gene data show CDR1 as SGHTA and CDR2 as FQGNSA. This CDR3 comprises 13 residues. The V gene lost 5 bases and the J gene lost 2 bases, with 8 bases spanning the gap. The CDR3 is CASSPRVTDTQYF. DNA for the CDR3: TGTGCCAGCAGCCCACGGGTCACAGATACGCAGTATTTT.

V and J are TRBV7-9 and TRBJ1-1; D might be TRBD1 (5 bases). Germline assignment: CDR1 SEHNR and CDR2 FQNEAQ (reference sequence). The CDR3 covers 15 residues. Trimming cost V 1 base and J 1 base, with 10 bases left between them. This CDR3 is CASSLVGGKNTEAFF. The CDR3 nucleotides are TGTGCCAGCAGCTTAGTGGGGGGAAAGAACACTGAAGCTTTCTTT.

The chain links TRBV2 to TRBJ2-5; TRBD2 might be the D (5 bases). Germline CDR1 and CDR2: SNHLY and FYNNEI. V was pared by 0 bases and J by 0 bases, with 5 bases between. The length of the CDR3 is 14 residues. CDR3 sequence reads: CASSEATNQETQYF. CDR3 in DNA: TGTGCCAGCAGTGAAGCGACTAACCAAGAGACCCAGTACTTC.

This sequence joins TRBV25-1 and TRBJ2-1; perhaps TRBD2 as D (5 bases). This CDR3 is built from 16 residues. Germline-derived CDR1 and CDR2 are MGHDK and SYGVNS. V was trimmed by 2 bases and J by 2 bases, leaving 13 bases between them. The DNA for the CDR3 is TGTGCCAGCAGTGAAGGAGGCATTCCTACCTACAATGAGCAGTTCTTC. This sequence encodes CASSEGGIPTYNEQFF.

The chain combines TRBV7-2 with TRBJ2-7; D unclear. Germline loops: CDR1 SGHTA, CDR2 FQGNSA. Trimming pared 1 base from V and 6 bases from J, leaving 7 bases between. The CDR3 extends over 12 amino acids. The CDR3 here is CASSLDRREQYF. The CDR3 DNA sequence: TGTGCCAGCAGCTTAGATAGGCGCGAGCAGTACTTC.

The chain combines TRBV7-2 with TRBJ2-5, with D unresolved. Germline CDR1 reads SGHTA; CDR2 reads FQGNSA. Trimming removed 1 base from V and 4 bases from J, with 13 bases in between. The CDR3 has 15 amino acids. This CDR3 reads CASSLVLGGRETQYF. The CDR3 DNA reads TGTGCCAGCAGCTTAGTTCTTGGTGGACGAGAGACCCAGTACTTC. Based on the CDR3 plus reference TRBV7-2 and TRBJ2-5, the full variable domain is GAGVSQSPSNKVTEKGKDVELRCDPISGHTALYWYRQSLGQGLEFLIYFQGNSAPDKSGLPSDRFSAERTGGSVSTLTIQRTQQEDSAVYLCASSLVLGGRETQYFGPGTRLLVL.

This clone is a singleton in its sample. The chain uses TRBV7-6 and TRBJ2-7, with unresolved D. Germline-derived CDR1 and CDR2 are SGHVS and FNYEAQ. Between the trimmed V and J ends, which lost 2 bases and 3 bases, there was a span of 8 bases. This CDR3 is 13 amino acids long. The CDR3 nucleotides are TGTGCCAGCAGCTTATCCGTGGTCTACGAGCAGTACTTC. Amino acid sequence: CASSLSVVYEQYF.

The J gene is TRBJ2-5, the V gene TRBV15, with 9 bases identical to TRBD1. Germline-derived CDR1 and CDR2 are LNHNV and YYDKDF (reference sequence). The junction had 7 bases not matched to a gene; V was cut back by 0 bases and J by 5 bases. The CDR3 contains 16 residues. For the CDR3, the DNA is TGTGCCACCAGCAGAGATCGCGGACAGGGGAGGGAGACCCAGTACTTC. This codes for CATSRDRGQGRETQYF.

The chain couples TRBV5-1 to TRBJ2-7; 11 nucleotides agree with TRBD1. The V and J ends lost 4 bases and 0 bases, in that order; junction bases with no gene match: 6. CDR3 length: 16 residues. Germline CDR1 is SGHRS and CDR2 is YFSETQ. CDR3 DNA: TGCGCCAGCAGCCCAGGACAGGGGGCAAGCTCCTACGAGCAGTACTTC. Amino acids: CASSPGQGASSYEQYF.

This clone was counted a single time. The gene calls are TRBV4-1 and TRBJ1-4; no firm D call. Germline V lookup: CDR1 MGHRA, CDR2 YSYEKL. V dropped 0 bases and J dropped 3 bases, with 11 bases sitting between them. The CDR3 extends over 16 amino acids. In nucleotides, the CDR3 is TGCGCCAGCAGCCAAGATGTCCAGAATTCTAATGAAAAACTGTTTTTT. It yields the protein CASSQDVQNSNEKLFF.

This chain links TRBV19 with TRBJ2-3, with D uncertain. The CDR3 is 15 amino acids. V shed 3 bases and J shed 0 bases, with 10 bases lying between them. From germline, CDR1 is LNHDA and CDR2 SQIVND (reference sequence). The CDR3 spells CASSIGQTSTDTQYF. CDR3 DNA sequence: TGTGCCAGTAGTATCGGTCAGACGAGCACAGATACGCAGTATTTT.

The chain couples TRBV28 to TRBJ1-4, with no clear D. This CDR3 comprises 12 residues. V lost 4 bases to trimming and J lost 8 bases, with 8 bases between them. Per the germline V gene, CDR1 is MDHEN and CDR2 is SYDVKM. CDR3 nucleotides: TGTGCCAGCAGTTCGTCCCGGGAAAAACTGTTTTTT. Translation gives CASSSSREKLFF.

This chain uses TRBV10-3 with TRBJ2-2; TRBD2 aligns across 7 bases. Germline assignment: CDR1 ENHRY and CDR2 SYGVKD. This CDR3 comprises 15 residues. With V trimmed by 5 bases and J by 1 base, 4 bases remained unmatched. CDR3 DNA: TGTGCCATCAGTCCCATAGCGGGGAACACCGGGGAGCTGTTTTTT. Translating gives CAISPIAGNTGELFF.

The chain carries TRBV10-3 and TRBJ1-5, with 8 nucleotides matching TRBD1. Germline V gene lookup returns CDR1 ENHRY and CDR2 SYGVKD. The CDR3 runs 13 residues. With V trimmed by 3 bases and J by 6 bases, 1 base remained unmatched. CDR3 nucleotide sequence: TGTGCCATCAGTGAACAGGGGGGTCAGCCCCAGCATTTT. Its translation is CAISEQGGQPQHF.

The V call is TRBV5-6, the J call TRBJ1-5; 10 bases match TRBD1. The V and J ends lost 4 bases and 7 bases, in that order; junction bases with no gene match: 5. The CDR3 consists of 14 residues. Germline V gives CDR1 SGHDT, CDR2 YYEEEE. The CDR3 nucleotides are TGTGCCAGCAGCCTCCGGGACAGGGGCCAGCCCCAGCATTTT. This sequence encodes CASSLRDRGQPQHF.

This clone was detected a few times. DNA of the CDR3: TGCGCCAGCAGCTTGGCCGGGACATCTGGAAACACCATATATTTT. This gives the protein CASSLAGTSGNTIYF. The chain uses TRBV5-1 and TRBJ1-3; D is possibly TRBD1 (6 bases). The CDR3 spans 15 residues. Trimming removed 0 bases at V and 1 base at J, with 8 bases between. CDR1 SGHRS and CDR2 YFSETQ come from the germline V gene.

The chain links TRBV2 to TRBJ2-6; D not certain. The CDR3 is 12 residues long. Trimming removed 7 bases at V and 4 bases at J, with 5 bases between. Germline-derived CDR1 and CDR2 are SNHLY and FYNNEI. Here the CDR3 reads CASTPGANVLTF. CDR3 nucleotide sequence: TGTGCCAGCACCCCCGGGGCCAACGTCCTGACTTTC.

This clone was observed a handful of times. The chain links TRBV27 to TRBJ1-5, with unresolved D. The CDR3 sequence is 16 residues long. Trimming pared 0 bases from V and 5 bases from J, leaving 14 bases between. Germline V CDR1 and CDR2: MNHEY, SMNVEV (reference sequence). The CDR3 coding sequence is TGTGCCAGCAGTTTATCGGGCGGCAGGAACCATCAGCCCCAGCATTTT. This encodes CASSLSGGRNHQPQHF.

V and J are TRBV6-4 and TRBJ1-6; unclear D gene. The CDR3 has 12 amino acids. V was shortened by 0 bases and J by 9 bases, with 3 bases between the two germline ends. Germline lookup yields CDR1 MRHNA and CDR2 SNTAGT. The CDR3 sequence is CASSDSGSPLHF. CDR3 nucleotide sequence: TGTGCCAGCAGTGACTCCGGTTCACCCCTCCACTTT.

This clone came up once. The chain links TRBV28 to TRBJ2-5; D is ambiguous. Trimming stripped 1 base from V and 0 bases from J, with 9 bases between. CDR1 is MDHEN and CDR2 is SYDVKM in the germline V gene. There are 15 residues in the CDR3. CDR3 bases: TGTGCCAGCAGTTTATCGTGGACGCACCAAGAGACCCAGTACTTC. Translated: CASSLSWTHQETQYF.

This clone was counted a few times. J is TRBJ2-2 and V is TRBV5-4, with D unresolved. Germline CDR1 reads SGHNT; CDR2 reads YYREEE (reference sequence). The V and J ends lost 0 bases and 1 base respectively, with 7 bases between them. There are 15 residues in the CDR3. The CDR3 sequence: CASSLGGLNTGELFF. CDR3 sequence (DNA): TGTGCCAGCAGCTTGGGAGGTTTGAACACCGGGGAGCTGTTTTTT.

The chain links TRBV6-5 to TRBJ2-7; 10 positions agree with TRBD1. Germline V gene lookup returns CDR1 MNHEY and CDR2 SVGAGI. CDR3 length equals 14 residues. The V segment lost 5 bases and the J segment 3 bases; nucleotides outside the gene matches: 4. CDR3 sequence (DNA): TGTGCCAGCAGTAGGACAGGGGGGGGCTACGAGCAGTACTTC. It yields the protein CASSRTGGGYEQYF.

The rearrangement joins TRBV12-5 to TRBJ2-5; 10 bases fit TRBD1. Germline lookup yields CDR1 LGHNT and CDR2 FRNRAP. This CDR3 contains 15 residues. V dropped 1 base and J dropped 2; count of bases not matched to a gene: 1. The DNA of the CDR3 is TGTGCTAGTGGTTTGGGACAGGGGGCTCAAGAGACCCAGTACTTC. Amino acids: CASGLGQGAQETQYF.

V gene TRBV6-5 combines with J gene TRBJ1-2; D not certain. Per the germline V gene, CDR1 is MNHEY and CDR2 is SVGAGI. The CDR3 length is 13 residues. Trimming removed 4 bases from V and 8 bases from J, with 14 bases in between. Written as DNA, the CDR3 is TGTGCCAGCAGTTTATCGGCAGATAAGGGCTACACCTTC. Its translation: CASSLSADKGYTF.